This entry lists 22 T cell receptor beta chains sequenced from one sample in a study of T cell responses to AZD1222 COVID-19 vaccine. Assay used: immunoSEQ multiplex PCR; TCRdb lists only in-frame clones, some missing. The table shows about 140,000 clones, with around 91% occurring only once. The source was peripheral blood, collected on day 0 of AZD1222 vaccination. These receptors were collected from an adult in good health.

The chain recombines TRBV5-1 with TRBJ1-5; a possible D gene is TRBD1 (5 bases). Germline CDR1 and CDR2: SGHRS and YFSETQ. The CDR3 is 16 residues long. The ends were cut back, 4 bases at V and 0 bases at J, with 14 bases in the middle. The CDR3 sequence: CASSPGDGYSNQPQHF. CDR3 DNA sequence: TGCGCCAGCAGCCCGGGGGACGGATATAGCAATCAGCCCCAGCATTTT.

The rearrangement uses TRBV6-2 or TRBV6-3 and TRBJ1-4, with D unclear. V was clipped by 4 bases and J by 9 bases, with 9 bases between them. CDR3 length: 12 amino acids. Germline-derived CDR1 and CDR2 are MNHEY and SVGEGT. CDR3 in DNA: TGTGCCAGCAGTTCACCGGGGAAAAAACTGTTTTTT. This codes for CASSSPGKKLFF.

CDR3 amino acids: CASSPQGAVDGELFF. CDR3 DNA: TGTGCCAGCTCACCACAGGGCGCGGTGGACGGGGAGCTGTTTTTT. The chain joins TRBV18 to TRBJ2-2; D ambiguous. Germline assignment: CDR1 KGHSH and CDR2 LQKENI. The CDR3 has 15 amino acids. Trimming shortened V by 1 base and J by 7 bases, and 13 bases separated the two germline ends.

The chain recombines TRBV21-1 with TRBJ1-3; TRBD1 reflects the table's D call only, with no check against the DNA. TRBV21-1 is a documented pseudogene. The CDR3 spans 14 residues. DNA for the CDR3: TGTGCCAGCAGTCCGGGACAGGGAGTAAACACCATATATTTT. Its protein product is CASSPGQGVNTIYF.

V and J are TRBV5-1 and TRBJ2-7, with TRBD1 identical over 8 bases. J gave up 7 bases and V 4 bases, and 28 bases lay outside the gene matches. CDR1 and CDR2 from the germline V gene are SGHRS and YFSETQ. The CDR3 spans 20 residues. The CDR3 nucleotides are TGCGCCAGCAGCAAAAACATAGGACAGGGACCGGAGCGACCGCCCGGGGAGCAGTACTTC. It encodes CASSKNIGQGPERPPGEQYF.

The chain couples TRBV4-1 to TRBJ2-1, with 9 nucleotides matching TRBD2. The CDR3 runs 18 residues. Per germline, CDR1 MGHRA and CDR2 YSYEKL. V dropped 1 base and J dropped 5; count of bases not matched to a gene: 12. Here the CDR3 DNA reads TGCGCCAGCAGCCAAGGGGTAAGGGTGGCGGGGGGGGACAATGAGCAGTTCTTC. This codes for CASSQGVRVAGGDNEQFF.

The CDR3 DNA follows: TGTGCCAGCAGCTCTCGACGGGTCCAAGAGACCCAGTACTTC. Its protein product is CASSSRRVQETQYF. The chain is built from TRBV28 and TRBJ2-5, with unresolved D. The CDR3 is made up of 14 amino acids. V gave up 6 bases and J gave up 1 base, with 12 bases separating them. Per the germline V gene, CDR1 is MDHEN and CDR2 is SYDVKM.

The chain employs TRBV9 and TRBJ1-1, with 12 bases lining up with TRBD1. The germline gives CDR1 SGDLS, CDR2 YYNGEE. The CDR3 has 19 residues. Trimming cost V 4 bases and J 2 bases; bases outside gene matches: 15. As DNA, the CDR3 is TGTGCCAGCAGCCCGTCCCGGGACAGGGGGCGAAGGGGAAACACTGAAGCTTTCTTT. Its translation is CASSPSRDRGRRGNTEAFF. Complete variable domain (other parts from reference TRBV9 and TRBJ1-1): DSGVTQTPKHLITATGQRVTLRCSPRSGDLSVYWYQQSLDQGLQFLIQYYNGEERAKGNILERFSAQQFPDLHSELNLSSLELGDSALYFCASSPSRDRGRRGNTEAFFGQGTRLTVV.

This chain joins TRBV2 and TRBJ2-3; 10 positions agree with TRBD1. The CDR3 consists of 15 residues. The ends lost 6 bases at V and 0 bases at J; junction bases unmatched: 3. Germline values: CDR1 SNHLY, CDR2 FYNNEI. The CDR3 reads CASSRQGASTDTQYF. CDR3 DNA sequence: TGTGCCAGCAGCCGACAGGGGGCTAGCACAGATACGCAGTATTTT.

This clone was recorded once. The chain is built from TRBV15 and TRBJ2-3; D is uncertain. V was cut by 7 bases and J by 2 bases, with 10 bases left in between. Germline CDR1 is LNHNV and CDR2 is YYDKDF (reference sequence). The length of the CDR3 is 13 residues. The CDR3 DNA follows: TGTGCCACCAAGTTCCGGGCCACAGATACGCAGTATTTT. The encoded protein is CATKFRATDTQYF.

This clone has a single count. The chain uses TRBV13 and TRBJ1-2, with D unresolved. This CDR3 spans 12 amino acids. Germline CDR1 PRHDT, CDR2 FYEKMQ (reference sequence). Trimming removed 3 bases at V and 3 bases at J, with 5 bases between. CDR3 sequence reads: CASSLTDYGYTF. The CDR3 DNA follows: TGTGCCAGCAGCTTGACCGACTATGGCTACACCTTC.

The chain couples TRBV10-3 to TRBJ2-7; D unresolved. With 3 bases removed from V and 0 bases from J, the gap between germline ends came to 6 bases. The CDR3 runs to 13 residues. Germline assignment: CDR1 ENHRY and CDR2 SYGVKD. CDR3 region: CAISDRPSYEQYF. The CDR3 DNA is TGTGCCATCAGTGACAGGCCCTCCTACGAGCAGTACTTC.

This clone was observed a single time. The chain carries TRBV28 and TRBJ2-5, with TRBD2 matching 7 bases. V was pared by 2 bases and J by 5 bases, with 8 bases of the junction left unmatched. Germline V gene lookup returns CDR1 MDHEN and CDR2 SYDVKM. This CDR3 contains 15 residues. The CDR3 nucleotides are TGTGCCAGCAGTTTAAGGGCTAGCGGCGGGGAGACCCAGTACTTC. This encodes CASSLRASGGETQYF.

CDR3 coding DNA: TGTGCCAGCAGCTTAGTGGGTGCGGACACCATATATTTT. Translation gives CASSLVGADTIYF. V is TRBV5-5 and J is TRBJ1-3, with unresolved D. CDR1 SGHKS and CDR2 YYEKEE come from the germline V gene (reference sequence). The CDR3 covers 13 residues. Trimming took off 2 bases at V and 8 bases at J, with 11 bases between the two ends.

The V and J genes are TRBV7-3 and TRBJ2-1; 9 bases map to TRBD2. Germline-derived CDR1 and CDR2 are SGHTA and FQGTGA. V was clipped by 2 bases and J by 5 bases; unmatched bases: 4. The CDR3 consists of 15 residues. Written as DNA, the CDR3 is TGTGCCAGCAGCTTACGGGGACTAGCCCACAATGAGCAGTTCTTC. Residues: CASSLRGLAHNEQFF.

The chain employs TRBV2 and TRBJ2-3; 9 nucleotides align to TRBD2. The V segment lost 7 bases and the J segment 6 bases; nucleotides outside the gene matches: 5. The CDR3 extends over 13 amino acids. Germline lookup yields CDR1 SNHLY and CDR2 FYNNEI. CDR3 bases: TGTGCCAGCAAGTCTAGCGGGGTGGATACGCAGTATTTT. This sequence encodes CASKSSGVDTQYF.

This sequence joins TRBV20-1 and TRBJ1-1; D remains unclear. From germline, CDR1 is DFQATT and CDR2 SNEGSKA (reference sequence). CDR3 length equals 10 residues. V was cut by 4 bases and J by 2 bases, with 2 bases left in between. CDR3: CSATNTEAFF. The DNA of the CDR3 is TGCAGTGCTACTAACACTGAAGCTTTCTTT.

Here the CDR3 reads CAWSAAGILATNEKLFF. The CDR3 DNA sequence: TGTGCCTGGAGTGCTGCTGGAATTCTCGCAACTAATGAAAAACTGTTTTTT. The chain recombines TRBV30 with TRBJ1-4, with unresolved D. Deletions cut 1 base from V and 0 bases from J, with 15 bases between. The CDR3 length is 17 residues. Germline assignment: CDR1 GTSNPN and CDR2 SVGIG (reference sequence).

The count of this clone is one. This chain joins TRBV2 and TRBJ2-3; D tentatively reads TRBD1 or TRBD2 (6 bases each). The CDR3 spans 15 residues. V gave up 7 bases and J gave up 3 bases, with 17 bases separating them. Germline V gene lookup returns CDR1 SNHLY and CDR2 FYNNEI. The CDR3 spells CASKSGRGLTDTQYF. DNA of the CDR3: TGTGCCAGCAAATCCGGACGGGGGCTAACAGATACGCAGTATTTT. The variable domain in full, with the rest retrieved from reference TRBV2 and TRBJ2-3, is EPEVTQTPSHQVTQMGQEVILRCVPISNHLYFYWYRQILGQKVEFLVSFYNNEISEKSEIFDDQFSVERPDGSNFTLKIRSTKLEDSAMYFCASKSGRGLTDTQYFGPGTRLTVL.

This rearrangement joins TRBV4-1 to TRBJ1-4; no definite D call. Germline V gene lookup returns CDR1 MGHRA and CDR2 YSYEKL. The CDR3 is 17 residues long. Trimming left V 5 bases short and J 0 bases short, with 16 bases between. CDR3 amino acids: CASSSYLRRSTNEKLFF. CDR3 coding DNA: TGCGCCAGCAGCTCCTACTTGAGAAGGTCAACTAATGAAAAACTGTTTTTT.

The J gene is TRBJ2-1, the V gene TRBV7-9; the D gene is possibly TRBD2 (5 bases). The germline V and J ends were trimmed by 0 bases and 0 bases, with 18 bases remaining between them. Germline CDR1 SEHNR, CDR2 FQNEAQ (reference sequence). This CDR3 spans 19 amino acids. The CDR3 nucleotides read TGTGCCAGCAGCTTAGCCGCGGTTGACGGGGAGAGCTCCTACAATGAGCAGTTCTTC. It is translated as CASSLAAVDGESSYNEQFF.

The chain is built from TRBV29-1 and TRBJ2-6; D gene uncertain. CDR1 and CDR2 from the germline V gene are SQVTM and ANQGSEA. The CDR3 contains 13 residues. The V and J ends lost 6 bases and 2 bases respectively, with 8 bases between them. CDR3 sequence: CSVWQAGANVLTF. The CDR3 coding sequence is TGCAGCGTATGGCAGGCTGGGGCCAACGTCCTGACTTTC. The complete variable domain, with remaining parts taken from reference TRBV29-1 and TRBJ2-6, reads SAVISQKPSRDICQRGTSLTIQCQVDSQVTMMFWYRQQPGQSLTLIATANQGSEATYESGFVIDKFPISRPNLTFSTLTVSNMSPEDSSIYLCSVWQAGANVLTFGAGSRLTVL.